This T cell receptor beta chain derives from a study of blood T cell repertoires in COVID-19. As for the study in general: Samples of COVID-19 (acute and convalescent) were obtained from the United States, Italy and Spain. The analysed material was cDNA or gDNA that came from T cells, B-cell-depleted T cells, or PBMCs.

As originally analysed: It was from reference gene primer amplification that nucleated cell counts were estimated. Sequencing was performed with immunoSEQ multiplex PCR; in TCRdb, only in-frame clones are kept and a portion is missing. V and J calls and clone size come straight from that table; D and trimming were deduced from the DNA. The profile shows 100,000 to 150,000 clones, around 81% of them singletons. The length of the CDR3 is 20 residues. From germline, CDR1 is SGDLS and CDR2 YYNGEE. V lost 2 bases, J lost 3 bases, and 27 bases lay in between. The chain employs TRBV9 and TRBJ1-5; D gene ambiguous. The sequenced sample was peripheral blood. The TCR originated in a woman aged 45 to 65 with acute or convalescent COVID-19. The CDR3 sequence: CASSVVASFRDRQSNQPQHF. In DNA, the CDR3 is TGTGCCAGCAGCGTCGTAGCTTCGTTCCGAGACCGCCAGTCCAATCAGCCCCAGCATTTT.